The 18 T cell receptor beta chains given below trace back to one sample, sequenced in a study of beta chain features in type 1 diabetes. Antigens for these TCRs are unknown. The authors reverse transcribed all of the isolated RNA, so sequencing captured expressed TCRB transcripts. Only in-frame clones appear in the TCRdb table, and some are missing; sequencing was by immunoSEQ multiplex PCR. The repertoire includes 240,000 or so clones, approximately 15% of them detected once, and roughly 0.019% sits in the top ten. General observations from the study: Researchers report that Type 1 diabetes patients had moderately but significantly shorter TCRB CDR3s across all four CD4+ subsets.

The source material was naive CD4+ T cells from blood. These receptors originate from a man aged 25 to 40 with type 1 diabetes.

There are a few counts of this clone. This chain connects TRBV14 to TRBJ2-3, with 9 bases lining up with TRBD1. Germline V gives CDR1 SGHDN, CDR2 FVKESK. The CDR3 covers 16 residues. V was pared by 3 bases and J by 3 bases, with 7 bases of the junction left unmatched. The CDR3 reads CASSHTGGRLTDTQYF. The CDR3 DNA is TGTGCCAGCAGCCATACAGGGGGCCGCCTAACAGATACGCAGTATTTT.

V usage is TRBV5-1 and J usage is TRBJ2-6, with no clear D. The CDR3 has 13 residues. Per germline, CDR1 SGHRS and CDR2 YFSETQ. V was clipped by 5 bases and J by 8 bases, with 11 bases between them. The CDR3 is CASSEAPTNVLTF. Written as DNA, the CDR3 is TGCGCCAGCAGTGAAGCCCCAACCAACGTCCTGACTTTC.

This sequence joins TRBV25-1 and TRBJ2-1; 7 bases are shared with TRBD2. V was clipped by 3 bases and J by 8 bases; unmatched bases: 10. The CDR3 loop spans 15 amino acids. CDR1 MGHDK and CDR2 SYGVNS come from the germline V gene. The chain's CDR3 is CASSERREPWDEQFF. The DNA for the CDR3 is TGTGCCAGCAGTGAGAGGCGGGAGCCTTGGGATGAGCAGTTCTTC.

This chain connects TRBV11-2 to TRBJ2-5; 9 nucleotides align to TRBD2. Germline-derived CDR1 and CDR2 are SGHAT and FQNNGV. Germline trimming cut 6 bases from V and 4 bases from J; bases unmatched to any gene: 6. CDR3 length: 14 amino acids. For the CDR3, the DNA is TGTGCCAGCAGGATAGCGGGAGTTGGAGAGACCCAGTACTTC. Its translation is CASRIAGVGETQYF.

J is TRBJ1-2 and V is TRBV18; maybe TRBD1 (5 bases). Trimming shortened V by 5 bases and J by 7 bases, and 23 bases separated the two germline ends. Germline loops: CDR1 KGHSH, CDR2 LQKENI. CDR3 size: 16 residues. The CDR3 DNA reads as TGTGCCAGCTCAAGTGGAACCCCAGGGCGGGGTAGTGGCTACACCTTC. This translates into CASSSGTPGRGSGYTF.

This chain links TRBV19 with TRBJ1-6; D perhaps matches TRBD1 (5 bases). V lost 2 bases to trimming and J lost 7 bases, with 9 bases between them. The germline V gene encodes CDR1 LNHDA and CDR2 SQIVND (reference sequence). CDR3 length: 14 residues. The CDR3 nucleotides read TGTGCCAGTAGTATAACCCGACAGAATTCACCCCTCCACTTT. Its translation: CASSITRQNSPLHF. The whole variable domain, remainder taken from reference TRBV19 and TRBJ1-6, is DGGITQSPKYLFRKEGQNVTLSCEQNLNHDAMYWYRQDPGQGLRLIYYSQIVNDFQKGDIAEGYSVSREKKESFPLTVTSAQKNPTAFYLCASSITRQNSPLHFGNGTRLTVT.

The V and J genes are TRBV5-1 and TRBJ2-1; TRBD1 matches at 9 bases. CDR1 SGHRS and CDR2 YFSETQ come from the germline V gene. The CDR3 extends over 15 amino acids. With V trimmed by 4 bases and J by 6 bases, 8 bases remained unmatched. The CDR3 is CASSTTGTGSNEQFF. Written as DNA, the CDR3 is TGCGCCAGCAGCACCACCGGGACAGGGTCCAATGAGCAGTTCTTC.

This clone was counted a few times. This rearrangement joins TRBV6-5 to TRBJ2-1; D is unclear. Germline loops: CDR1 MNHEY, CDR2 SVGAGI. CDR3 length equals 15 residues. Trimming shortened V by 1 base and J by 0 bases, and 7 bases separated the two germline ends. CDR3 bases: TGTGCCAGCAGTTACTTGCGGAGCTCCTACAATGAGCAGTTCTTC. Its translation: CASSYLRSSYNEQFF.

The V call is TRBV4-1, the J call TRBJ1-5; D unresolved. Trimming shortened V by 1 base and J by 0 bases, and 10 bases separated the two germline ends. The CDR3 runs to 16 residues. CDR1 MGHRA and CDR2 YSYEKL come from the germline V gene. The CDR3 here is CASSQGSSYSNQPQHF. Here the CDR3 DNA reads TGCGCCAGCAGCCAAGGTTCGAGCTATAGCAATCAGCCCCAGCATTTT.

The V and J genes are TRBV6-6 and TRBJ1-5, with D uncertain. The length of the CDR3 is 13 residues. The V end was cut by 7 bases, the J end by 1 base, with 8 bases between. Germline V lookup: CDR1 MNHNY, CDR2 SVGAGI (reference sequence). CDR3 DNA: TGTGCCAGCAAAGAACTGAGCAATCAGCCCCAGCATTTT. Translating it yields CASKELSNQPQHF.

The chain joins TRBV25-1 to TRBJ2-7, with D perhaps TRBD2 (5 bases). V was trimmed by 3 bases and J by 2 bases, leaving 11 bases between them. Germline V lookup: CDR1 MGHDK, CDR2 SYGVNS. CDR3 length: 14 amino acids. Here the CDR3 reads CASSDSGFAYEQYF. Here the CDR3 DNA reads TGTGCCAGCAGTGATTCGGGGTTCGCCTACGAGCAGTACTTC.

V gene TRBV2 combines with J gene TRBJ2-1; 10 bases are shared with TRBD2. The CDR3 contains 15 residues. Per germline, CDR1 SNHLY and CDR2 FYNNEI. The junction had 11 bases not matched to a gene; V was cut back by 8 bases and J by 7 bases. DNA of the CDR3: TGTGCCAGCGGTAGAGCGGGAGGGCCCCCAAATGAGCAGTTCTTC. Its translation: CASGRAGGPPNEQFF.

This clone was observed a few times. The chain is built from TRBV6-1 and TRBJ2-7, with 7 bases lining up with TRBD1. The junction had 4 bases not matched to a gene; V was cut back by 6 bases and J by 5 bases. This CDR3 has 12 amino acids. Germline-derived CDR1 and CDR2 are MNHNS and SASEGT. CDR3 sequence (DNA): TGTGCCAGCAGGTCTACAGGGGACGAGCAGTACTTC. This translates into CASRSTGDEQYF.

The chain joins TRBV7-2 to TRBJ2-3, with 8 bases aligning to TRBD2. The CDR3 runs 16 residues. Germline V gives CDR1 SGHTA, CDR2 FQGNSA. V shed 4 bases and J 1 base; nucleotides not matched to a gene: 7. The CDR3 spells CASSSHGRGRTDTQYF. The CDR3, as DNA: TGTGCCAGCAGCTCCCACGGGAGGGGACGCACAGATACGCAGTATTTT.

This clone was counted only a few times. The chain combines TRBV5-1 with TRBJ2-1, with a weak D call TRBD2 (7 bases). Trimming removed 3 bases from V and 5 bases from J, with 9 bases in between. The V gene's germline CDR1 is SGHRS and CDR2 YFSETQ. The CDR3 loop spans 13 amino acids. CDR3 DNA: TGCGCCAGCAGCTCGGGGGGCAACAATGAGCAGTTCTTC. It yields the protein CASSSGGNNEQFF.

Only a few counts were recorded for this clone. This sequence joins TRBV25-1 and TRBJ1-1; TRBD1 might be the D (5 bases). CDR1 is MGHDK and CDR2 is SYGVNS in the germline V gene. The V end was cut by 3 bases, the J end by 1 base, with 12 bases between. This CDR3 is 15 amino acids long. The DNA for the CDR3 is TGTGCCAGCAGTGATCATGGAGGGACGAACACTGAAGCTTTCTTT. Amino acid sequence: CASSDHGGTNTEAFF. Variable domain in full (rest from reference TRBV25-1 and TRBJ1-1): EADIYQTPRYLVIGTGKKITLECSQTMGHDKMYWYQQDPGMELHLIHYSYGVNSTEKGDLSSESTVSRIRTEHFPLTLESARPSHTSQYLCASSDHGGTNTEAFFGQGTRLTVV.

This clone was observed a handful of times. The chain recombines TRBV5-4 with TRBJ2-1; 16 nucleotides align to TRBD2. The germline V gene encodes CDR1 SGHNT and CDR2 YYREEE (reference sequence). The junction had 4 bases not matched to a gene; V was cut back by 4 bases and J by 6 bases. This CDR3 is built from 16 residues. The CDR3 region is CASSGGLAGGSNEQFF. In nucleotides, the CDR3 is TGTGCCAGCAGCGGGGGACTAGCGGGGGGGAGCAATGAGCAGTTCTTC.

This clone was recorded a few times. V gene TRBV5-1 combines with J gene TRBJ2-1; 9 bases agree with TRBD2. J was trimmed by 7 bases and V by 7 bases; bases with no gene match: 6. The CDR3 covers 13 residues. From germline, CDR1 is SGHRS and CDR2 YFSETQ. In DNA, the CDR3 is TGCGCCAGCTCGGCGGGAGGGCCAAATGAGCAGTTCTTC. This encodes CASSAGGPNEQFF.